The text below deals with one T cell receptor beta chain. Data came from immunoSEQ multiplex PCR; TCRdb stores just in-frame clones and leaves some out. In the table there are 50,000 to 65,000 clones, about four fifths of which are singletons. The sample originates from a study of blood T cell repertoires in COVID-19. Whole-study context: Nucleic acid was either cDNA or gDNA, and it came from T cells, B-cell-depleted T cells, or PBMCs.

Specimen: peripheral blood. This receptor was obtained from a woman in her sixties or seventies with acute or convalescent COVID-19.

The CDR3 coding sequence is TGTGCCAGCAGCGCGAGGGGACACCAGAACACCGGGGAGCTGTTTTTT. It translates to CASSARGHQNTGELFF. The chain employs TRBV9 and TRBJ2-2; a possible D gene is TRBD1 (6 bases). Germline V gives CDR1 SGDLS, CDR2 YYNGEE. The ends were cut back, 3 bases at V and 1 base at J, with 13 bases in the middle. The CDR3 consists of 16 residues.